The clone carrying this TCR beta chain was found once. Germline CDR1 reads LGHNA; CDR2 reads YSLEER. The CDR3 runs 15 residues. Losses at the gene ends were 3 bases for V and 0 bases for J; bases not matched to a gene: 1. The record originates from a study of T cell repertoires in ileal Crohn's disease. For the study at large: M6 samples are neoterminal ileum biopsies from postoperative colonoscopy.

Sequencing used immunoSEQ multiplex PCR; TCRdb keeps in-frame clones, though not all of them. The sample includes 2,000 to 3,000 clones, about 71% seen only once; the top ten take roughly 36%. Time point in this sample: neoterminal ileum biopsy at postoperative endoscopy, about 6 months after surgery. The receptor's source is an adult with Crohn's disease. This chain links TRBV4-3 with TRBJ2-7, with 11 bases identical to TRBD1. The sequenced sample consisted of ileal tissue. The CDR3 DNA reads as TGCGCCAGCAGCCAGGGGACAGGGGGCTCCTACGAGCAGTACTTC. Translation gives CASSQGTGGSYEQYF.